This paragraph reports one T cell receptor beta chain. Its antigen is currently not known. No much larger clonotype is one base removed from it; base qualities were not supplied. Looking up the germline V gene yields CDR1 SGDLS and CDR2 YYNGEE. The CDR3 has 18 amino acids, counting the end cysteine and phenylalanine. CDR3 DNA only is kept here, 54 bases in frame from base 1. The germline V end is reduced by 4 bases and the J end by 6 bases; junction bases left unmatched: 19. This record belongs to a study of T cell responses to AZD1222 COVID-19 vaccine (dated by TCRdb to 2020 to 2022). Looking at the study overall: AZD1222 recipients with second doses at about 4 weeks or about 12 weeks were pooled, because spike-specific TCR depth and breadth did not differ between schedules. TCR sequencing was performed for roughly 240 trial participants, of whom around 210 were given two doses of AZD1222 and approximately 25 were given two doses of MenACWY control vaccine. Trial participants were enrolled by age into subgroups of 18-55, 56-69 and 70-plus years, and around 150, 28 and 57 TCR-sequenced participants, respectively, were included in these subgroups.

Explained via the paper, the time point label denotes: baseline before first vaccination. Vaccinee samples came from UK trials COV001 and COV002, including a single-blind randomized controlled phase 2/3 trial of AZD1222 (ChAdOx1 nCoV-19) in healthy adults. Trial participant PBMC samples were collected at day 0 and day 28 after the second dose for TCRbeta chain sequencing. The CDR3 regions of human TCRbeta chains were analyzed by immunosequencing. The authors processed their data as follows. Repertoire TCRs were checked for matches against a reference library of SARS-CoV-2-specific TCRs that had been generated using the MIRA antigen-specificity platform. Breadth meant the fraction of unique TCRs that were SARS-CoV-2-associated, whereas depth meant the fraction of total T cells that were SARS-CoV-2-associated. Using the MIRA data, each spike-specific TCR was mapped to the spike region that the TCR reacts to and placed in a CD4 or CD8 class. Log10-transformed breadth and depth values were compared by one-way ANOVA with Sidak's multiple comparisons tests. TCRdb took over this immuneACCESS table, retaining in-frame rearrangements with V and J assigned. Such tables are incomplete; in checked studies, under half of the missing clones stem from an unresolved V gene, and the remainder is unexplained. V, J and clone size are those of that table, while D and trimming were read from the DNA. For this sample the table gives approximately 180,000 clones, of which around 90% were detected only once. The ten largest clones represent approximately 1.6% of the sample.

On the study overall, not on this receptor specifically: Only a handful of AZD1222 recipients were SARS-CoV-2 seropositive at baseline, limiting conclusions about previously exposed vaccinees. The 56-69-year group was small, and its depth increase did not reach significance, likely because of low power. Most participants were white British and females outnumbered males, and the authors suggested that clonal diversity may have been underestimated. CD4 TCRs associated with the vaccine covered the entire spike protein, and the dominant responses were in regions 160-218 and 743-854. Nearly half of unique spike-specific TCRs reportedly recognized epitopes outside regions mutated in the B.1.351 and B.1.1.7 variants. After two AZD1222 doses, spike-specific TCR breadth and depth were significantly higher than at day 0 and than in MenACWY recipients. No day 14 peak-response samples were available, so repertoires were characterized only after the peak T cell response.

The specimen comprised peripheral blood, sampled on day 0 of AZD1222 vaccination. The rearranged chain carries TRBV9 and TRBJ2-1; a stretch of 7 junction bases matches TRBD2. The clonotype originates from an adult in good health. Here is the DNA: TGTGCCAGCAGCCCCCCATGGGGTGAAGGGAGGGGATTCAATGAGCAGTTCTTC. It codes for CASSPPWGEGRGFNEQFF.